These 30 T cell receptor beta chains came from one sample sequenced in a study of beta chain features in type 1 diabetes (dated by TCRdb to the late 2010s). Library method: the immunoSEQ multiplex PCR assay. The entire amount of isolated RNA was reverse transcribed using the High Capacity cDNA Reverse Transcription Kit, so the sequenced TCRB transcripts were expressed ones. In TCRdb, the immuneACCESS table is reduced to in-frame sequences with V and J assigned. These tables do not hold every clone; where another copy was compared, an unresolved V gene accounts for under half, and the others remain unexplained. Counted in this sample were hundreds of thousands of clones; 15% of them appeared once. The ten largest clones represent roughly 0.015% of the sample. Overall study outcomes, separate from this receptor: Type 1 diabetes patients showed a moderate but significant shortening of TCRB CDR3 length in all four CD4+ subsets.

Their recognized antigens are unknown. The specimen was naive CD4+ T cells from blood. Per the publication, the cell subset or site label means: true naive CD4+ T cells. All receptors derive from a man aged 18 to 29 with type 1 diabetes.

This clone has just a few counts. The chain has TRBV7-2 and TRBJ2-1; TRBD2 matches 7 bases. There are 15 residues in the CDR3. The ends lost 3 bases at V and 7 bases at J; junction bases unmatched: 9. From germline, CDR1 is SGHTA and CDR2 FQGNSA. CDR3 coding DNA: TGTGCCAGCAGCTTGGGAGGGAAAGGGTTTAATGAGCAGTTCTTC. Translated, it gives CASSLGGKGFNEQFF.

This clone was observed a few times. V usage is TRBV30 and J usage is TRBJ1-2; D remains unclear. Germline loops: CDR1 GTSNPN, CDR2 SVGIG (reference sequence). With 3 bases removed from V and 0 bases from J, the gap between germline ends came to 8 bases. The CDR3 runs 13 residues. CDR3 nucleotide sequence: TGTGCCTGGAGACGACTTGCTAACTATGGCTACACCTTC. Translation: CAWRRLANYGYTF.

The chain carries TRBV19 and TRBJ2-1; D might be TRBD2 (6 bases). The CDR3 totals 15 residues. V shed 8 bases and J shed 0 bases, with 14 bases lying between them. CDR1 and CDR2 from the germline V gene are LNHDA and SQIVND (reference sequence). This CDR3 reads CASALSSASYNEQFF. The CDR3 DNA sequence: TGTGCCAGTGCTCTCTCTAGCGCCTCCTACAATGAGCAGTTCTTC.

The table lists this clone with a few counts. The chain combines TRBV18 with TRBJ2-7, with 9 bases matching TRBD1. V lost 6 bases and J lost 5; bases outside the gene matches: 8. In germline, CDR1 is KGHSH, CDR2 LQKENI. CDR3 size: 14 residues. CDR3 in DNA: TGTGCCAGCTCGGCCACAGGGGGCTCTGACGAGCAGTACTTC. Its protein product is CASSATGGSDEQYF.

This rearrangement joins TRBV2 to TRBJ2-5, with a possible D match to TRBD2 (7 bases). V was shortened by 4 bases and J by 6 bases, with 18 bases between the two germline ends. CDR3 length: 15 residues. Germline CDR1 SNHLY, CDR2 FYNNEI. In nucleotides, the CDR3 is TGTGCCAGCAGTGGGGGAAGGGGGGGGAGCCAGACCCAGTACTTC. This sequence encodes CASSGGRGGSQTQYF.

This clone has only a few counts. V usage is TRBV18 and J usage is TRBJ2-1; tentative D call: TRBD2 (5 bases). This CDR3 is 16 amino acids long. Germline V gene lookup returns CDR1 KGHSH and CDR2 LQKENI. Trimming left V 2 bases short and J 3 bases short, with 14 bases between. The CDR3 bases are TGTGCCAGCTCACCAGGGCTAGTTGGACTCTACAATGAGCAGTTCTTC. Protein sequence: CASSPGLVGLYNEQFF.

The rearrangement links TRBV7-2 to TRBJ2-7; 7 nucleotides agree with TRBD1. Trimming removed 8 bases from V and 0 bases from J; junction bases left unmatched: 16. This CDR3 contains 17 residues. The germline CDR1 and CDR2 sequences are SGHTA and FQGNSA. The CDR3 DNA reads TGTGCCAGCGGACCACCCATCGGACAGGTCAGCTCCTACGAGCAGTACTTC. Protein product: CASGPPIGQVSSYEQYF.

The J gene is TRBJ2-7, the V gene TRBV30, with 11 bases lining up with TRBD1. From germline, CDR1 is GTSNPN and CDR2 SVGIG (reference sequence). This CDR3 region has 14 residues. Trimming removed 5 bases from V and 1 base from J; junction bases left unmatched: 4. CDR3 protein: CAWLGQGGSYEQYF. For the CDR3, the DNA is TGTGCCTGGTTGGGACAGGGGGGATCCTACGAGCAGTACTTC.

This clone was counted only a few times. This chain connects TRBV7-9 to TRBJ2-1; TRBD2 aligns across 10 bases. The CDR3 totals 13 residues. Germline assignment: CDR1 SEHNR and CDR2 FQNEAQ (reference sequence). The V segment lost 7 bases and the J segment 7 bases; nucleotides outside the gene matches: 4. CDR3 sequence (DNA): TGTGCCAGCATCATAGCGGGAGGAAATGAGCAGTTCTTC. It encodes CASIIAGGNEQFF.

This clone appeared a few times. CDR3: CASSVAGQPSEQFF. The CDR3 DNA reads as TGTGCCAGCAGCGTAGCTGGGCAGCCCAGTGAGCAGTTCTTC. The chain is built from TRBV9 and TRBJ2-1; no clear D. Germline-derived CDR1 and CDR2 are SGDLS and YYNGEE. V was pared by 0 bases and J by 9 bases, with 13 bases between. This CDR3 is 14 amino acids long.

The chain uses TRBV6-5 and TRBJ1-4; TRBD1 agrees at 7 bases. The germline V gene encodes CDR1 MNHEY and CDR2 SVGAGI. This CDR3 is 13 amino acids long. The junction had 3 bases not matched to a gene; V was cut back by 6 bases and J by 5 bases. Here the CDR3 reads CASRRQGNEKLFF. CDR3 DNA sequence: TGTGCCAGCAGGAGACAGGGCAATGAAAAACTGTTTTTT.

This clone has more than one count but fewer than ten. The genes are TRBV5-6 and TRBJ1-1; D not certain. Germline loops: CDR1 SGHDT, CDR2 YYEEEE. The ends were cut back, 0 bases at V and 8 bases at J, with 11 bases in the middle. CDR3 size: 13 residues. CDR3 sequence: CASSLVRAGEAFF. For the CDR3, the DNA is TGTGCCAGCAGCTTGGTAAGGGCGGGAGAAGCTTTCTTT.

A few counts support this clone. The V call is TRBV4-2, the J call TRBJ2-2; 9 bases agree with TRBD2. Germline CDR1 reads LGHNA; CDR2 reads YNFKEQ. With 1 base clipped from V and 4 bases from J, the junction kept 4 bases outside the gene matches. This CDR3 has 16 amino acids. CDR3 nucleotides: TGTGCCAGCAGCCAAGGGGGACTAGCCGTCACCGGGGAGCTGTTTTTT. Encoded protein: CASSQGGLAVTGELFF.

The rearrangement uses TRBV27 and TRBJ2-2; no firm D call. This CDR3 contains 14 residues. The germline V gene has CDR1 MNHEY and CDR2 SMNVEV (reference sequence). V was trimmed by 2 bases and J by 1 base, leaving 5 bases between them. In DNA form, the CDR3 reads TGTGCCAGCAGTTTACTGAGGAACACCGGGGAGCTGTTTTTT. It encodes CASSLLRNTGELFF.

This rearrangement joins TRBV11-3 to TRBJ2-1; 9 positions match TRBD1. Germline V gene lookup returns CDR1 SGHNT and CDR2 YENEEA. The CDR3 contains 15 residues. V was pared by 5 bases and J by 6 bases, with 8 bases of the junction left unmatched. CDR3 coding DNA: TGTGCCAGCAGCAAGACAGGGGGAAAGGGCAATGAGCAGTTCTTC. The encoded protein is CASSKTGGKGNEQFF.

The chain carries TRBV27 and TRBJ1-5; D is undetermined. V was cut by 2 bases and J by 4 bases, with 6 bases left in between. Germline CDR1 MNHEY, CDR2 SMNVEV (reference sequence). This CDR3 contains 13 residues. Written as DNA, the CDR3 is TGTGCCAGCAGTTTACGTCCTAATCAGCCCCAGCATTTT. Translation: CASSLRPNQPQHF.

This chain links TRBV5-6 with TRBJ2-1; a possible D gene is TRBD1 (6 bases). This CDR3 region has 15 residues. Germline V gene lookup returns CDR1 SGHDT and CDR2 YYEEEE. V was cut by 2 bases and J by 3 bases, with 12 bases left in between. The CDR3 DNA reads as TGTGCCAGCAGCTTCGGACAGCCCCTCTACAATGAGCAGTTCTTC. It codes for CASSFGQPLYNEQFF.

This clone occurred a few times. The chain carries TRBV7-2 and TRBJ2-7; the match to TRBD2 covers 10 bases. This CDR3 has 14 residues. The V gene end was trimmed by 8 bases and the J gene end by 2 bases; junction bases not matched to a gene: 6. Per the germline V gene, CDR1 is SGHTA and CDR2 is FQGNSA. CDR3 sequence (DNA): TGTGCCAGCGGTAGCGGGGGGCGGACCTACGAGCAGTACTTC. It specifies CASGSGGRTYEQYF.

The V and J genes are TRBV10-3 and TRBJ1-1, with D hard to call. CDR3 length: 13 residues. In germline, CDR1 is ENHRY, CDR2 SYGVKD. V was trimmed by 0 bases and J by 7 bases, leaving 9 bases between them. The CDR3 reads CAISESGRREAFF. Here the CDR3 DNA reads TGTGCCATCAGTGAGTCGGGCCGACGTGAAGCTTTCTTT.

The V gene is TRBV5-4, the J gene TRBJ2-3; the D gene is possibly TRBD1 (6 bases). V lost 5 bases, J lost 10 bases, and 14 bases lay in between. The germline V gene encodes CDR1 SGHNT and CDR2 YYREEE (reference sequence). This CDR3 contains 12 residues. CDR3 DNA: TGTGCCAGCAGTCCCACAGGGCTACCGCAGTATTTT. Protein sequence: CASSPTGLPQYF.

The rearrangement links TRBV29-1 to TRBJ2-7, with 13 bases fitting TRBD2. The V gene end was trimmed by 3 bases and the J gene end by 8 bases; junction bases not matched to a gene: 4. Germline CDR1 and CDR2: SQVTM and ANQGSEA. CDR3 length equals 13 residues. The CDR3 sequence: CSVEGLAGRKQYF. DNA of the CDR3: TGCAGCGTTGAGGGACTAGCGGGGAGGAAGCAGTACTTC.

In this sample, this clone turned up a few times. This chain joins TRBV10-3 and TRBJ2-2; tentatively, D is TRBD2 (6 bases). This CDR3 region has 13 residues. V dropped 10 bases and J dropped 9 bases, with 18 bases sitting between them. CDR1 is ENHRY and CDR2 is SYGVKD in the germline V gene. The CDR3 DNA sequence: TGTGCCACCGGGACTCCGGGTTACCGGGAGCTGTTTTTT. Protein: CATGTPGYRELFF.

This clone was seen only a few times. The rearrangement joins TRBV28 to TRBJ2-2; maybe TRBD2 (5 bases). The CDR3 contains 13 residues. Germline loops: CDR1 MDHEN, CDR2 SYDVKM. V dropped 3 bases and J dropped 6 bases, with 8 bases sitting between them. CDR3 protein: CASSLRAPGELFF. DNA of the CDR3: TGTGCCAGCAGTTTGAGGGCCCCCGGGGAGCTGTTTTTT.

Only a few counts were recorded for this clone. The V call is TRBV19, the J call TRBJ2-1; D not resolved. The CDR3 is 13 residues long. Germline CDR1 and CDR2: LNHDA and SQIVND (reference sequence). V was clipped by 3 bases and J by 7 bases, with 10 bases between them. The CDR3 here is CASSIESKNEQFF. For the CDR3, the DNA is TGTGCCAGTAGTATCGAGAGTAAAAATGAGCAGTTCTTC.

This clone came up a few times. DNA of the CDR3: TGTGCCAGCAGCTTGGATTTAGCGGGAGTTGGGTACGAGCAGTACTTC. Translation: CASSLDLAGVGYEQYF. This chain joins TRBV5-4 and TRBJ2-7; 9 positions match TRBD2. Per germline, CDR1 SGHNT and CDR2 YYREEE (reference sequence). Losses at the gene ends were 0 bases for V and 4 bases for J; bases not matched to a gene: 8. The CDR3 is 16 residues long.

This chain joins TRBV5-1 and TRBJ1-5; D gene ambiguous. The CDR3 length is 15 residues. From germline, CDR1 is SGHRS and CDR2 YFSETQ. The germline V and J ends were trimmed by 0 bases and 0 bases, with 7 bases remaining between them. CDR3 protein: CASSLGGHSNQPQHF. CDR3 DNA: TGCGCCAGCAGCTTGGGCGGGCATAGCAATCAGCCCCAGCATTTT.

V gene TRBV5-1 combines with J gene TRBJ2-7; tentatively, D is TRBD1 (7 bases). V lost 1 base, J lost 3 bases, and 11 bases lay in between. Germline loops: CDR1 SGHRS, CDR2 YFSETQ. The CDR3 sequence is 14 residues long. The CDR3 here is CASSLTGEVYEQYF. CDR3 DNA: TGCGCCAGCAGCTTGACAGGGGAGGTCTACGAGCAGTACTTC.

V is TRBV6-5 and J is TRBJ2-7, with 7 bases matching TRBD1. The length of the CDR3 is 15 residues. The germline CDR1 and CDR2 sequences are MNHEY and SVGAGI. V gave up 8 bases and J gave up 3 bases; unmatched junction bases: 13. The CDR3 spells CASRQGSLWDYEQYF. The CDR3 nucleotides read TGTGCCAGCCGACAGGGCTCCTTATGGGACTACGAGCAGTACTTC.

This clone was seen only a few times. This chain links TRBV5-1 with TRBJ2-3, with 12 positions matching TRBD2. From germline, CDR1 is SGHRS and CDR2 YFSETQ. CDR3 size: 16 residues. J lost 6 bases, V lost 0 bases, and 5 bases had no gene match. The CDR3 DNA follows: TGCGCCAGCAGCTTGGGACTAGCGGGAGCATCTGATACGCAGTATTTT. Translating gives CASSLGLAGASDTQYF.

The sample holds a few counts of this clone. This chain joins TRBV30 and TRBJ2-7; D remains ambiguous. Germline CDR1 and CDR2: GTSNPN and SVGIG (reference sequence). CDR3 length: 12 residues. The V gene lost 2 bases and the J gene lost 2 bases, with 7 bases spanning the gap. The CDR3 DNA follows: TGTGCCTGGAGTACCGGAGCCTACGAGCAGTACTTC. It encodes CAWSTGAYEQYF.